The T cell receptor (beta chain) described here comes from a study of CD8 T cells in Susac syndrome. The CDR3 has 13 residues. V was trimmed by 3 bases and J by 8 bases, leaving 14 bases between them. Per germline, CDR1 SGHDT and CDR2 YYEEEE. Random hexamers primed reverse transcription of about 0.45 to 1 ug RNA. TCRdb passed the immunoSEQ multiplex PCR reads through MiXCR, listing each CDR3 protein once. There are over 140,000 distinct CDR3 sequences in the sample; 95% occur only once, and 0.13% to 0.15% lies in the top ten. The TCR was taken from a human donor with Susac syndrome. The V gene is TRBV5-6, the J gene TRBJ1-2; possibly TRBD1 for D (5 bases). The sample comprised CD4+ T cells from PBMCs. CDR3 DNA sequence: TGTGCCAGCAGCTCATCAGGGCGAGGCGGCTACACCTTC. This sequence encodes CASSSSGRGGYTF.